Listed here are 29 T cell receptor beta chains from one sample, sequenced in a study of T-cell memory formation after mild COVID-19. TCRdb re-called the 5' RACE reads with MiXCR, one entry per CDR3 protein. The repertoire includes a few hundred thousand distinct CDR3 sequences, 20% to 25% of them detected once, and roughly 8.3% sits in the top ten. Sequencing used PBMCs or a T cell subset sorted from them (not recorded which). The receptors come from an adult woman who had mild COVID-19 (a few samples of this study predate the infection). Cell type and time point are not known.

The sample holds a few counts of this clonotype. The gene calls are TRBV27 and TRBJ2-1; maybe TRBD1 (5 bases). CDR1 is MNHEY and CDR2 is SMNVEV in the germline V gene (reference sequence). The CDR3 is made up of 14 amino acids. V was shortened by 3 bases and J by 0 bases, with 6 bases between the two germline ends. CDR3 nucleotide sequence: TGTGCCAGCAGTTTTCAGGGCTCCTACAATGAGCAGTTCTTC. Protein product: CASSFQGSYNEQFF.

This clonotype was observed a handful of times. This chain links TRBV20-1 with TRBJ2-7, with 7 bases fitting TRBD2. V gave up 0 bases and J gave up 0 bases; unmatched junction bases: 5. The CDR3 has 15 residues. Germline assignment: CDR1 DFQATT and CDR2 SNEGSKA (reference sequence). The CDR3 loop is CSARDDERGSYEQYF. CDR3 sequence (DNA): TGCAGTGCTAGAGATGACGAGCGGGGCTCCTACGAGCAGTACTTC.

The rearrangement uses TRBV30 and TRBJ2-3; 12 positions match TRBD2. Germline values: CDR1 GTSNPN, CDR2 SVGIG (reference sequence). The CDR3 sequence is 15 residues long. V lost 2 bases and J lost 5; bases outside the gene matches: 5. The CDR3 region has the DNA TGTGCCTGGAGTCTAGCGGGGGGGCAGTTAGATACGCAGTATTTT. Protein: CAWSLAGGQLDTQYF. Full variable domain (remainder filled in from reference TRBV30 and TRBJ2-3): SQTIHQWPATLVQPVGSPLSLECTVEGTSNPNLYWYRQAAGRGLQLLFYSVGIGQISSEVPQNLSASRPQDRQFILSSKKLLLSDSGFYLCAWSLAGGQLDTQYFGPGTRLTVL.

The J gene is TRBJ2-1, the V gene TRBV20-1; 9 bases map to TRBD2. Germline values: CDR1 DFQATT, CDR2 SNEGSKA (reference sequence). This CDR3 comprises 16 residues. V lost 0 bases, J lost 6 bases, and 9 bases stayed unmatched. The CDR3 DNA reads as TGCAGTGCTAGAGATTCCGGACTAGCGCCTGGCAATGAGCAGTTCTTC. This translates into CSARDSGLAPGNEQFF.

The CDR3 loop reads CASVRQALSYEQYF. CDR3 nucleotides: TGTGCCAGCGTCAGACAGGCCTTATCCTACGAGCAGTACTTC. This chain joins TRBV6-2 or TRBV6-3 and TRBJ2-7, with D possibly being TRBD1 (6 bases). This CDR3 contains 14 residues. V was pared by 8 bases and J by 1 base, with 15 bases between. Germline V gives CDR1 MNHEY, CDR2 SVGEGT.

The chain recombines TRBV9 with TRBJ2-2, with D unresolved. Germline-derived CDR1 and CDR2 are SGDLS and YYNGEE. The CDR3 loop spans 16 amino acids. Trimming removed 1 base at V and 0 bases at J, with 10 bases between. The CDR3, as DNA: TGTGCCAGCAGCGTATTTCCAGCCGCGAACACCGGGGAGCTGTTTTTT. It translates to CASSVFPAANTGELFF.

The rearrangement joins TRBV24-1 to TRBJ2-2; D unresolved. This CDR3 is 12 amino acids long. Trimming removed 4 bases from V and 5 bases from J, with 4 bases in between. CDR1 and CDR2 from the germline V gene are KGHDR and SFDVKD. CDR3 in DNA: TGTGCCACCAGTGAGTGGACCGGGGAGCTGTTTTTT. Encoded protein: CATSEWTGELFF.

This clonotype turned up a few times. The V call is TRBV27, the J call TRBJ2-7; D is perhaps TRBD1 or TRBD2 (5 bases each). The CDR3 runs 13 residues. Trimming shortened V by 4 bases and J by 2 bases, and 9 bases separated the two germline ends. Germline lookup yields CDR1 MNHEY and CDR2 SMNVEV (reference sequence). The CDR3 loop is CASSSGPAYEQYF. CDR3 coding DNA: TGTGCCAGCAGTTCGGGGCCAGCCTACGAGCAGTACTTC.

The chain is built from TRBV6-2 or TRBV6-3 and TRBJ2-2; 8 nucleotides line up with TRBD1. CDR3 length: 15 amino acids. The germline gives CDR1 MNHEY, CDR2 SVGEGT. V lost 2 bases to trimming and J lost 7 bases; unmatched junction nucleotides: 6. For the CDR3, the DNA is TGTGCCAGCAGTTACGCACAGGGGGTGAACGGGGAGCTGTTTTTT. This codes for CASSYAQGVNGELFF.

CDR3 residues: CASSSQSSGANVLTF. For the CDR3, the DNA is TGTGCCAGCAGTTCTCAGAGCTCTGGGGCCAACGTCCTGACTTTC. The V and J genes are TRBV6-5 and TRBJ2-6; D unresolved. CDR3 length: 15 residues. Trimming left V 4 bases short and J 0 bases short, with 7 bases between. Germline V gives CDR1 MNHEY, CDR2 SVGAGI.

This clonotype appeared a single time. This chain joins TRBV9 and TRBJ1-4; D is possibly TRBD1 (5 bases). The V gene's germline CDR1 is SGDLS and CDR2 YYNGEE. The CDR3 consists of 15 residues. Trimming took off 0 bases at V and 4 bases at J, with 10 bases between the two ends. CDR3 in amino acids: CASSVEGRFNEKLFF. The DNA for the CDR3 is TGTGCCAGCAGCGTAGAGGGACGGTTTAATGAAAAACTGTTTTTT.

V and J are TRBV4-1 and TRBJ1-2; possible D gene TRBD1, 6 bases. This CDR3 region has 15 residues. Trimming shortened V by 1 base and J by 8 bases, and 17 bases separated the two germline ends. From germline, CDR1 is MGHRA and CDR2 YSYEKL. CDR3 residues: CASSQGVRGFDGYTF. CDR3 bases: TGCGCCAGCAGCCAAGGCGTTAGGGGGTTCGACGGCTACACCTTC.

This clonotype turned up a few times. The chain uses TRBV5-1 and TRBJ2-7; maybe TRBD2 (6 bases). Trimming took off 0 bases at V and 0 bases at J, with 13 bases between the two ends. This CDR3 spans 16 amino acids. Germline assignment: CDR1 SGHRS and CDR2 YFSETQ. CDR3 amino acids: CASSLAEGRGSYEQYF. CDR3 nucleotides: TGCGCCAGCAGCTTGGCGGAGGGGAGAGGCTCCTACGAGCAGTACTTC.

This clonotype was counted a few times. The chain couples TRBV9 to TRBJ2-7; D not certain. Germline lookup yields CDR1 SGDLS and CDR2 YYNGEE. Trimming cost V 0 bases and J 2 bases, with 18 bases left between them. The CDR3 runs 17 residues. This chain's CDR3 is CASSVGSGVPPPYEQYF. DNA for the CDR3: TGTGCCAGCAGCGTAGGATCAGGTGTGCCCCCCCCCTACGAGCAGTACTTC.

This clonotype was seen more than once but under ten times. The chain joins TRBV9 to TRBJ2-3; 7 nucleotides line up with TRBD2. The V and J ends lost 0 bases and 4 bases, in that order; junction bases with no gene match: 2. Germline assignment: CDR1 SGDLS and CDR2 YYNGEE. The CDR3 consists of 14 residues. The chain's CDR3 is CASSVEGLSDTQYF. The CDR3 DNA reads TGTGCCAGCAGCGTAGAGGGACTATCAGATACGCAGTATTTT.

The chain recombines TRBV27 with TRBJ2-2; the match to TRBD1 covers 8 bases. V gave up 10 bases and J gave up 0 bases; unmatched junction bases: 4. This CDR3 region has 14 residues. Germline V gene sequence: CDR1 MNHEY, CDR2 SMNVEV (reference sequence). The CDR3 coding sequence is TGTGCCACCCGCAGGGGGCCGAACACCGGGGAGCTGTTTTTT. Translating gives CATRRGPNTGELFF.

This chain uses TRBV7-9 with TRBJ2-7, with 10 positions matching TRBD1. V was clipped by 4 bases and J by 4 bases; unmatched bases: 10. Germline CDR1 SEHNR, CDR2 FQNEAQ (reference sequence). CDR3 length equals 16 residues. DNA for the CDR3: TGTGCCAGCAGCTCCGGTGTTGAGGACAGGGGGTACGAGCAGTACTTC. Translated: CASSSGVEDRGYEQYF. Supplemented by reference TRBV7-9 and TRBJ2-7, the full variable domain reads DTGVSQNPRHKITKRGQNVTFRCDPISEHNRLYWYRQTLGQGPEFLTYFQNEAQLEKSRLLSDRFSAERPKGSFSTLEIQRTEQGDSAMYLCASSSGVEDRGYEQYFGPGTRLTVT.

A few counts support this clonotype. The chain combines TRBV29-1 with TRBJ2-7; perhaps TRBD1 as D (5 bases). Per germline, CDR1 SQVTM and CDR2 ANQGSEA. This CDR3 has 14 residues. V was trimmed by 3 bases and J by 1 base, leaving 13 bases between them. CDR3 sequence (DNA): TGCAGCGTTGATTCAGGACATAAGTCCTACGAGCAGTACTTC. This encodes CSVDSGHKSYEQYF.

This chain joins TRBV7-8 and TRBJ2-2, with 9 bases identical to TRBD1. This CDR3 is built from 15 residues. In germline, CDR1 is SGHVS, CDR2 FQNEAQ. V lost 6 bases, J lost 5 bases, and 7 bases stayed unmatched. CDR3 nucleotides: TGTGCCAGCAGGACCGGGACAGGGATTACCGGGGAGCTGTTTTTT. Translated, it gives CASRTGTGITGELFF.

The chain couples TRBV15 to TRBJ2-7; D is uncertain. V was trimmed by 1 base and J by 3 bases, leaving 7 bases between them. Germline V gives CDR1 LNHNV, CDR2 YYDKDF (reference sequence). The CDR3 spans 13 residues. The CDR3 region has the DNA TGTGCCACCAGCAGAGGAGAGGACTACGAGCAGTACTTC. Translation: CATSRGEDYEQYF.

This sequence joins TRBV5-1 and TRBJ2-7; no definite D call. The V and J ends lost 0 bases and 5 bases respectively, with 12 bases between them. This CDR3 comprises 14 residues. Germline V lookup: CDR1 SGHRS, CDR2 YFSETQ. CDR3 residues: CASSLESNVHEQYF. In DNA, the CDR3 is TGCGCCAGCAGCTTGGAGAGCAACGTACACGAGCAGTACTTC.

The CDR3 coding sequence is TGTGCCAGCAGCTTAACTGCGGGAGGGCCTCGCACAGATACGCAGTATTTT. As protein: CASSLTAGGPRTDTQYF. This sequence joins TRBV7-3 and TRBJ2-3; 9 nucleotides match TRBD2. Germline V gene lookup returns CDR1 SGHTA and CDR2 FQGTGA. V was clipped by 0 bases and J by 1 base; unmatched bases: 5. This CDR3 is 17 amino acids long.

In its sample, this clonotype was seen a few times. The V gene is TRBV7-8, the J gene TRBJ1-3, with TRBD1 matching over 9 bases. This CDR3 has 16 residues. J was trimmed by 3 bases and V by 5 bases; bases with no gene match: 8. CDR1 SGHVS and CDR2 FQNEAQ come from the germline V gene. The CDR3 region has the DNA TGTGCCAGCAGCGGTTGGGACAGGGTTGATGGAAACACCATATATTTT. It specifies CASSGWDRVDGNTIYF.

The chain has TRBV12-3 or TRBV12-4 and TRBJ1-1; TRBD1 aligns across 11 bases. The length of the CDR3 is 14 residues. With V trimmed by 6 bases and J by 3 bases, 3 bases remained unmatched. The CDR3 bases are TGTGCCAGCAGACGGGACAGGGGGGACACTGAAGCTTTCTTT. This translates into CASRRDRGDTEAFF.

The chain is built from TRBV9 and TRBJ2-3, with 14 bases identical to TRBD2. Trimming took 5 bases from V and 6 from J; bases not matched to a gene: 20. Germline V CDR1 and CDR2: SGDLS, YYNGEE. The CDR3 runs to 20 residues. The CDR3 coding sequence is TGTGCCAGCAGTCGACCTCCGGGACTAGCGGGAGTCCGGTGGCAGGATACGCAGTATTTT. This sequence encodes CASSRPPGLAGVRWQDTQYF.

The chain recombines TRBV20-1 with TRBJ2-5; TRBD1 agrees at 8 bases. The trim removed 4 bases at V and 5 bases at J, leaving 9 bases unmatched. From germline, CDR1 is DFQATT and CDR2 SNEGSKA (reference sequence). The CDR3 loop spans 14 amino acids. The chain's CDR3 is CSATPGQELETQYF. In DNA form, the CDR3 reads TGCAGTGCTACCCCGGGACAGGAGTTGGAGACCCAGTACTTC.

This clonotype has more than one count but fewer than ten. The rearrangement uses TRBV7-2 and TRBJ2-2, with TRBD1 as a possible D gene (6 bases). This CDR3 contains 15 residues. Germline assignment: CDR1 SGHTA and CDR2 FQGNSA. Trimming removed 7 bases from V and 6 bases from J, with 18 bases in between. Here the CDR3 reads CASTVQGLVSGELFF. In DNA form, the CDR3 reads TGTGCCAGCACCGTACAGGGTCTCGTTTCCGGGGAGCTGTTTTTT. Supplemented by reference TRBV7-2 and TRBJ2-2, the full variable domain reads GAGVSQSPSNKVTEKGKDVELRCDPISGHTALYWYRQSLGQGLEFLIYFQGNSAPDKSGLPSDRFSAERTGGSVSTLTIQRTQQEDSAVYLCASTVQGLVSGELFFGEGSRLTVL.

This clonotype was seen a few times. V is TRBV13 and J is TRBJ2-1, with D unresolved. This CDR3 spans 12 amino acids. Germline V gene data show CDR1 as PRHDT and CDR2 as FYEKMQ (reference sequence). The germline V and J ends were trimmed by 0 bases and 10 bases, with 7 bases remaining between them. CDR3 DNA sequence: TGTGCCAGCAGCTTAGGCGTCGAGGAGCAGTTCTTC. This sequence encodes CASSLGVEEQFF.

The rearrangement links TRBV24-1 to TRBJ1-1; no definite D call. V gave up 0 bases and J gave up 0 bases, with 13 bases separating them. From germline, CDR1 is KGHDR and CDR2 SFDVKD. CDR3 length equals 17 residues. The CDR3 DNA sequence: TGTGCCACCAGTGATTTGCCCTCCACTAACATGAACACTGAAGCTTTCTTT. Translating it yields CATSDLPSTNMNTEAFF.